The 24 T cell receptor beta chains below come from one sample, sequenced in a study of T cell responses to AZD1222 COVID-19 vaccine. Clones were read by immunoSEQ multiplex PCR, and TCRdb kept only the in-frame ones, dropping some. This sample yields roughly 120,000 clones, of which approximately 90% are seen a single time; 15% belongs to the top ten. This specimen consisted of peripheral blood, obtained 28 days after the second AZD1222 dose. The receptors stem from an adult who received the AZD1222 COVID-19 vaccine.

In DNA, the CDR3 is TGTGCCAGCAGTATTGACAGGCGAGGTACCGGGGAGCTGTTTTTT. Translating gives CASSIDRRGTGELFF. The rearrangement uses TRBV27 and TRBJ2-2, with a weak D call TRBD1 (6 bases). V lost 5 bases to trimming and J lost 5 bases, with 15 bases between them. Per germline, CDR1 MNHEY and CDR2 SMNVEV (reference sequence). The CDR3 consists of 15 residues.

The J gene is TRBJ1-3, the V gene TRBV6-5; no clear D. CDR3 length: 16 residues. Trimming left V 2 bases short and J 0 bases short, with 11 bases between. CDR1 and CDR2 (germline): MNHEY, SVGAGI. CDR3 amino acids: CASSYRSPYSGNTIYF. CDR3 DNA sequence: TGTGCCAGCAGTTACCGTTCACCCTACTCTGGAAACACCATATATTTT.

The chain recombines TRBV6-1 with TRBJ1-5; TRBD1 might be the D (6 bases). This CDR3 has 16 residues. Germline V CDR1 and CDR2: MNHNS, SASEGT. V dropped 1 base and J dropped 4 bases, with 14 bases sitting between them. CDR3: CASSEGGRGLNQPQHF. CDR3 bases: TGTGCCAGCAGTGAAGGGGGCAGGGGACTGAATCAGCCCCAGCATTTT.

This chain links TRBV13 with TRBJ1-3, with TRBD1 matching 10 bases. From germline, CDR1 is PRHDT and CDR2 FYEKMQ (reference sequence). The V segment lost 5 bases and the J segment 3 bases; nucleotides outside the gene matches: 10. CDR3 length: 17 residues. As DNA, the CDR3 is TGTGCCAGCAGCCTCCGGGACAGGGGAACATTTGGAAACACCATATATTTT. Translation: CASSLRDRGTFGNTIYF. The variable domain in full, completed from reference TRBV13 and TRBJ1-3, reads AAGVIQSPRHLIKEKRETATLKCYPIPRHDTVYWYQQGPGQDPQFLISFYEKMQSDKGSIPDRFSAQQFSDYHSELNMSSLELGDSALYFCASSLRDRGTFGNTIYFGEGSWLTVV.

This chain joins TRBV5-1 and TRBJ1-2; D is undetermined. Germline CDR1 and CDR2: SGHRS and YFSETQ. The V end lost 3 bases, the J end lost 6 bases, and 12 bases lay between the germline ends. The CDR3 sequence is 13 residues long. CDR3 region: CASSSDGDNGYTF. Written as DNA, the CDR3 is TGCGCCAGCAGCTCGGACGGTGATAATGGCTACACCTTC.

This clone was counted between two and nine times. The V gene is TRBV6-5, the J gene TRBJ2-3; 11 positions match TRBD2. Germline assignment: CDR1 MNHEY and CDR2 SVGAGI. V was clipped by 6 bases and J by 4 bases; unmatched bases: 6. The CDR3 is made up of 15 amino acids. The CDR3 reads CASRNLAGGPDTQYF. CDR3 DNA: TGTGCCAGCAGAAATTTAGCGGGGGGGCCAGATACGCAGTATTTT.

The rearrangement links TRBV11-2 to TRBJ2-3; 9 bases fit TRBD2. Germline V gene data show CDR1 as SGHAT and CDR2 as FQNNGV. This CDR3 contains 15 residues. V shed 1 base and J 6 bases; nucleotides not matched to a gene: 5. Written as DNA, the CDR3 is TGTGCCAGCAGCTTAGCACTAGCGGGCCGGGATACGCAGTATTTT. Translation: CASSLALAGRDTQYF.

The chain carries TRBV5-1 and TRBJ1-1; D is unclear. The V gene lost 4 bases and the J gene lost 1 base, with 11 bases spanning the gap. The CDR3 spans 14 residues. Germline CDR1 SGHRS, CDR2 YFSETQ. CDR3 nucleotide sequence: TGCGCCAGCAGCGCGGTGGGCGGGAACACTGAAGCTTTCTTT. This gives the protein CASSAVGGNTEAFF.

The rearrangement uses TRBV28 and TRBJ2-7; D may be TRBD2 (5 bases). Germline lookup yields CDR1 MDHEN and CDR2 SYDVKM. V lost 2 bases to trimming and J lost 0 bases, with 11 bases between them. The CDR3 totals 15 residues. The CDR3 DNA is TGTGCCAGCAGTTTAGGGCTAGCTTACTCCTACGAGCAGTACTTC. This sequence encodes CASSLGLAYSYEQYF.

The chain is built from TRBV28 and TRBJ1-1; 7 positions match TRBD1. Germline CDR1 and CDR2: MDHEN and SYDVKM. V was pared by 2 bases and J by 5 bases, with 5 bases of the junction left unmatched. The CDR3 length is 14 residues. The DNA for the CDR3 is TGTGCCAGCAGTTTACCCACAGGGGTTACTGAAGCTTTCTTT. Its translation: CASSLPTGVTEAFF.

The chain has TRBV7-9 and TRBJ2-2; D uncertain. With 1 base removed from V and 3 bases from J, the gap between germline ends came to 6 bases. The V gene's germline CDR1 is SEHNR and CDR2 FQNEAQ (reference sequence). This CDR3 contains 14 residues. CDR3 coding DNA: TGTGCCAGCAGCTTAGGGAGCCACACCGGGGAGCTGTTTTTT. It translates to CASSLGSHTGELFF.

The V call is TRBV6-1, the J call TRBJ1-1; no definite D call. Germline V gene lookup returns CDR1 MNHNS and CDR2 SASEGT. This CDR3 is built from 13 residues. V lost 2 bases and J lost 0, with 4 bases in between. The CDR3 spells CASSEFMNTEAFF. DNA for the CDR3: TGTGCCAGCAGTGAATTTATGAACACTGAAGCTTTCTTT.

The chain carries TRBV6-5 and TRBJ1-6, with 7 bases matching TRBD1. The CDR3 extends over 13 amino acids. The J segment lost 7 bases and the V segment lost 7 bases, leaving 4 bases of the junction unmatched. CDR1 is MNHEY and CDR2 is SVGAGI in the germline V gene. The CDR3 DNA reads TGTGCCAGCACAGGGACAGCGAATTCACCCCTCCACTTT. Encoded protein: CASTGTANSPLHF.

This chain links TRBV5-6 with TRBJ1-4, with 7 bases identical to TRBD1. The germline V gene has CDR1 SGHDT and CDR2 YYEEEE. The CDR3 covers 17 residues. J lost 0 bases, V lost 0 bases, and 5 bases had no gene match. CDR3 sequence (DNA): TGTGCCAGCAGCTTGGACAGGGGAGTTGCAACTAATGAAAAACTGTTTTTT. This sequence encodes CASSLDRGVATNEKLFF.

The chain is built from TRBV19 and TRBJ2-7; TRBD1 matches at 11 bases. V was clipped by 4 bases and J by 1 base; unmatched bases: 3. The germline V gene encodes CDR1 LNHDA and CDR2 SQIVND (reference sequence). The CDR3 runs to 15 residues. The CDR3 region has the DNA TGTGCCAGTAGTACCCGGGACAGGGGGTCCTACGAGCAGTACTTC. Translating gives CASSTRDRGSYEQYF.

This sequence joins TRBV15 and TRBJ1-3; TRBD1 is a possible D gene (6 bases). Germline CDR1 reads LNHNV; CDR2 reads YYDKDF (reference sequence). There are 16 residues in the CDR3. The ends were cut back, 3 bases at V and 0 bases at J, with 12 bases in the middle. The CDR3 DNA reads TGTGCCACCAGCAGGGGTGGGGGCGACTCTGGAAACACCATATATTTT. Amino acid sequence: CATSRGGGDSGNTIYF. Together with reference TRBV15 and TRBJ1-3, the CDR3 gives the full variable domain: DAMVIQNPRYQVTQFGKPVTLSCSQTLNHNVMYWYQQKSSQAPKLLFHYYDKDFNNEADTPDNFQSRRPNTSFCFLDIRSPGLGDTAMYLCATSRGGGDSGNTIYFGEGSWLTVV.

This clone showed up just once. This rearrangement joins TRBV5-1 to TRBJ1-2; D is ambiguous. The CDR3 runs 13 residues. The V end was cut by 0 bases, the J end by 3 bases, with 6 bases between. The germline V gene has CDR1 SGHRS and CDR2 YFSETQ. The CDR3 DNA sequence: TGCGCCAGCAGCTTGGGCAACCACTATGGCTACACCTTC. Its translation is CASSLGNHYGYTF.

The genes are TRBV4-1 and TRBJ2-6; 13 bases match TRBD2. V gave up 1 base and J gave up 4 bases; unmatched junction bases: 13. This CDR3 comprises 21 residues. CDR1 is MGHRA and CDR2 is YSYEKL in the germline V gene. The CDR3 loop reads CASSQGGDFGLAGAGANVLTF. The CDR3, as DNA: TGCGCCAGCAGCCAAGGAGGGGATTTCGGACTAGCGGGGGCCGGGGCCAACGTCCTGACTTTC.

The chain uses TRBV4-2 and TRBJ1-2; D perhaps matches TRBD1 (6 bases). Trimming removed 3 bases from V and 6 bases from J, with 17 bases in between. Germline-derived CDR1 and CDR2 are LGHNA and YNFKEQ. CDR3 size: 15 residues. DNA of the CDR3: TGTGCCAGCAGCCAGGAATTCCACAGGGAAAATGGCTACACCTTC. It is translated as CASSQEFHRENGYTF.

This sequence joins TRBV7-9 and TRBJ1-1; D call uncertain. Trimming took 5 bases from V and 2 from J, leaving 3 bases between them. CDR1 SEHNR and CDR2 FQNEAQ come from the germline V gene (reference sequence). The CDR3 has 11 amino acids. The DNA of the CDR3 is TGTGCCAGCAGCACAAACACTGAAGCTTTCTTT. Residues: CASSTNTEAFF. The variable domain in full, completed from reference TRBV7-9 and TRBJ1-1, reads DTGVSQNPRHKITKRGQNVTFRCDPISEHNRLYWYRQTLGQGPEFLTYFQNEAQLEKSRLLSDRFSAERPKGSFSTLEIQRTEQGDSAMYLCASSTNTEAFFGQGTRLTVV.

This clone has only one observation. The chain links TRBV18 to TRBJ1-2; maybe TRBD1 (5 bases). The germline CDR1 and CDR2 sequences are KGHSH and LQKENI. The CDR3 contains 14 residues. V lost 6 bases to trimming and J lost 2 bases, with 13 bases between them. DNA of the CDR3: TGTGCCAGCTCCATCAGTAGGGGAAACTATGGCTACACCTTC. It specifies CASSISRGNYGYTF.

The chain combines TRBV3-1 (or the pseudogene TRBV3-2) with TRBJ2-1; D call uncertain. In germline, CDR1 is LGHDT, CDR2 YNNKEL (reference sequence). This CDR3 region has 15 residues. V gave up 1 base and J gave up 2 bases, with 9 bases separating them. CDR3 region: CASSQGRLTYNEQFF. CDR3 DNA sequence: TGTGCCAGCAGCCAAGGGCGTTTGACCTACAATGAGCAGTTCTTC.

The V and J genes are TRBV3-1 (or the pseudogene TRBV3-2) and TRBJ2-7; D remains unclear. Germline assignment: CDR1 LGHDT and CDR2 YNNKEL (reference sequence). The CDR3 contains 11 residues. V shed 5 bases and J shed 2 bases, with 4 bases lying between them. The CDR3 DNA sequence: TGTGCCAGCAGCGGGCCCTACGAGCAGTACTTC. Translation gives CASSGPYEQYF.

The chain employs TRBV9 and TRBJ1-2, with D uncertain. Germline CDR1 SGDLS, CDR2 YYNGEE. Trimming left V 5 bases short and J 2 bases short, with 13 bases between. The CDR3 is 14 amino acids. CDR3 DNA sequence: TGTGCCAGCAGGGCGTCCCCGGAGAACTATGGCTACACCTTC. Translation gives CASRASPENYGYTF.